A single sample gave rise to the 11 T cell receptor beta chains below, sequenced in a study of cytomegalovirus exposure and HLA in healthy donors. This PCR relied on a set of 60 Vbeta primers and 13 Jbeta primers. Data came from immunoSEQ multiplex PCR; TCRdb stores just in-frame clones and leaves some out. The repertoire includes about 80,000 clones, around 80% of them detected once, and 2.5% sits in the top ten. Sequencing was done on a sample of PBMCs. All receptors derive from a man between 25 and 39 years old in good health and CMV-seronegative.

Note on this clone: The junction departs from the called germline gene at one end, perhaps through a read error. This CDR3 is CASSPGTRRTDTQYF. In DNA form, the CDR3 reads TGTGCCAGTAGCCCCGGGACTAGAAGGACAGACACGCAGTATTTT. The V gene is TRBV19, the J gene TRBJ2-3; 8 nucleotides agree with TRBD2. The CDR3 extends over 15 amino acids. Germline V gene data show CDR1 as LNHDA and CDR2 as SQIVND (reference sequence).

The chain uses TRBV29-1 and TRBJ1-2; perhaps TRBD1 as D (5 bases). V was trimmed by 7 bases and J by 4 bases, leaving 10 bases between them. This CDR3 spans 11 amino acids. Germline CDR1 and CDR2: SQVTM and ANQGSEA. CDR3 protein: CSAAGIYGYTF. The CDR3 DNA reads as TGCAGCGCCGCAGGGATCTATGGCTACACCTTC. The full variable domain, its missing parts supplied by reference TRBV29-1 and TRBJ1-2, is SAVISQKPSRDICQRGTSLTIQCQVDSQVTMMFWYRQQPGQSLTLIATANQGSEATYESGFVIDKFPISRPNLTFSTLTVSNMSPEDSSIYLCSAAGIYGYTFGSGTRLTVV.

This clone was observed a handful of times. The chain couples TRBV21-1 to TRBJ1-5. TRBV21-1 is a pseudogene locus. The length of the CDR3 is 16 residues. The DNA of the CDR3 is TGTGCCAGCAGCAAATTATCGGTCCCACGGAATCAGCCCCAGCATTTT. Encoded protein: CASSKLSVPRNQPQHF.

V is TRBV5-6 and J is TRBJ2-7; a weak D match, TRBD1 (5 bases). V lost 4 bases and J 6 bases, leaving 14 bases between the germline ends. Germline assignment: CDR1 SGHDT and CDR2 YYEEEE. The CDR3 runs 13 residues. CDR3 in amino acids: CASSHQGVGEQYF. Written as DNA, the CDR3 is TGTGCCAGCAGCCACCAAGGGGTCGGCGAGCAGTACTTC.

The chain uses TRBV6-6 and TRBJ1-1, with 9 bases identical to TRBD1. The germline V gene has CDR1 MNHNY and CDR2 SVGAGI (reference sequence). The CDR3 totals 14 residues. Germline trimming cut 5 bases from V and 5 bases from J; bases unmatched to any gene: 6. The CDR3: CASSTGTGWTEAFF. CDR3 DNA: TGTGCCAGCAGTACCGGGACAGGGTGGACTGAAGCTTTCTTT.

This sequence joins TRBV6-6 and TRBJ1-4; 8 positions match TRBD1. Germline CDR1 and CDR2: MNHNY and SVGAGI (reference sequence). V lost 6 bases to trimming and J lost 5 bases; unmatched junction nucleotides: 5. The CDR3 loop spans 14 amino acids. CDR3 in amino acids: CASSSQGANEKLFF. In DNA form, the CDR3 reads TGTGCCAGCAGCTCGCAGGGGGCAAATGAAAAACTGTTTTTT.

The rearrangement uses TRBV7-9 and TRBJ1-4; D is perhaps TRBD1 (5 bases). The V gene's germline CDR1 is SEHNR and CDR2 FQNEAQ (reference sequence). The CDR3 totals 15 residues. Trimming took off 4 bases at V and 10 bases at J, with 19 bases between the two ends. CDR3 residues: CASSSQGRGDGKLFF. In DNA form, the CDR3 reads TGTGCCAGCAGCTCGCAGGGAAGGGGCGATGGAAAACTGTTTTTT.

This chain links TRBV7-9 with TRBJ2-7; unclear D gene. V was pared by 0 bases and J by 7 bases, with 10 bases between. Germline CDR1 SEHNR, CDR2 FQNEAQ (reference sequence). The CDR3 loop spans 13 amino acids. CDR3 sequence (DNA): TGTGCCAGCAGCTTAGCTGGCCATTTTGAGCAGTACTTC. Translation gives CASSLAGHFEQYF.

V and J are TRBV9 and TRBJ2-5, with a weak D call TRBD1 (5 bases). The germline V gene encodes CDR1 SGDLS and CDR2 YYNGEE. The CDR3 extends over 16 amino acids. Between the trimmed V and J ends, which lost 0 bases and 5 bases, there was a span of 17 bases. The chain's CDR3 is CASSVEVGVGLETQYF. The CDR3 nucleotides read TGTGCCAGCAGCGTAGAAGTAGGGGTGGGATTGGAGACCCAGTACTTC.

This clone has only one observation. The chain carries TRBV5-6 and TRBJ1-1, with 9 bases aligning to TRBD1. V trimming: 1 base; J trimming: 8 bases; junction bases outside the gene matches: 9. Germline-derived CDR1 and CDR2 are SGHDT and YYEEEE. CDR3 length: 15 amino acids. The DNA for the CDR3 is TGTGCCAGCAGCTTGTCTGGACAGGGGTGGGTCGAAGCTTTCTTT. This encodes CASSLSGQGWVEAFF.

V gene TRBV19 combines with J gene TRBJ2-4, with D perhaps TRBD1 (8 bases). The germline V gene encodes CDR1 LNHDA and CDR2 SQIVND (reference sequence). Trimming left V 6 bases short and J 8 bases short, with 20 bases between. The CDR3 is 15 residues long. The CDR3 is CASRAQGARGDIQYF. CDR3 coding DNA: TGTGCCAGTAGGGCGCAGGGGGCACGGGGGGACATTCAGTACTTC.